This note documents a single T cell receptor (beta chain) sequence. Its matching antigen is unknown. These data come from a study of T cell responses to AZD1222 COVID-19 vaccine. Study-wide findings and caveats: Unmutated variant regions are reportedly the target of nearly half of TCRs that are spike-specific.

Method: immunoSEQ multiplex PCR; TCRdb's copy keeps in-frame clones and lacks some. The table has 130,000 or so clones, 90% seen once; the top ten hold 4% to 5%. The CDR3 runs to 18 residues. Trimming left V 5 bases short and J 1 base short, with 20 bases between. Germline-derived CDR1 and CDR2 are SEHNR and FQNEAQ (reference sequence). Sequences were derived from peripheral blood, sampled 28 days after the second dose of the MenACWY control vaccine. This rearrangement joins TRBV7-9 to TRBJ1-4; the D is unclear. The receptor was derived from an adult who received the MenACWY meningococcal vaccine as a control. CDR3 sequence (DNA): TGTGCCAGCAGCACCCAGCCGAGAAACCGGGAAACTAATGAAAAACTGTTTTTT. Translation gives CASSTQPRNRETNEKLFF. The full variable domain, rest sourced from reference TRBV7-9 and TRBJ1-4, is DTGVSQNPRHKITKRGQNVTFRCDPISEHNRLYWYRQTLGQGPEFLTYFQNEAQLEKSRLLSDRFSAERPKGSFSTLEIQRTEQGDSAMYLCASSTQPRNRETNEKLFFGSGTQLSVL.